The clone carrying this T cell receptor beta chain has only one observation. The data derive from a study of shared clonotypes between healthy human individuals. It was across several immunoSEQ plates that each subset's genomic DNA was evenly split. Libraries were prepared by immunoSEQ multiplex PCR; TCRdb keeps only in-frame clonotypes and omits some of them. The sample shows 2 million to 2.5 million clones, 85% to 95% of them seen only once. Germline CDR1 LGHNA, CDR2 YSLEER. The germline V and J ends were trimmed by 1 base and 3 bases, with 12 bases remaining between them. This CDR3 is 15 amino acids long.

The sequencing sample was made of naive CD4+ T cells from PBMCs. Subset reported: CD45RA+ positively selected. The J gene is TRBJ2-5, the V gene TRBV4-3; weak D call: TRBD1 (6 bases). This sequence originates from a man aged 18 to 35 in good health. Some clones in this sample may be carry-over from other donors' samples. The CDR3 here is CASSQGYRTEETQYF. CDR3 DNA: TGCGCCAGCAGCCAAGGTTACCGGACAGAAGAGACCCAGTACTTC.